The 10 T cell receptor beta chains presented below share a single source sample, sequenced in a study of T cell repertoires in cytomegalovirus infection. TCRdb processed the reads anew with MiXCR; each CDR3 protein has one entry. This table holds roughly 230,000 distinct CDR3 sequences, 17% found once. The sample consisted of CD8+ T cells from PBMCs. Every receptor here comes from a human donor in good health (CMV status not recorded). Some clones in this sample may be carry-over from other donors' samples.

This clonotype has only a few counts. J is TRBJ2-7 and V is TRBV7-9; 10 bases agree with TRBD1. Germline trimming cut 5 bases from V and 3 bases from J; bases unmatched to any gene: 7. CDR1 SEHNR and CDR2 FQNEAQ come from the germline V gene (reference sequence). The CDR3 totals 15 residues. This chain's CDR3 is CASSPLRDRGYEQYF. In DNA, the CDR3 is TGTGCCAGCAGCCCGCTCCGGGACAGGGGCTACGAGCAGTACTTC. The complete variable domain, with remaining parts taken from reference TRBV7-9 and TRBJ2-7, reads DTGVSQNPRHKITKRGQNVTFRCDPISEHNRLYWYRQTLGQGPEFLTYFQNEAQLEKSRLLSDRFSAERPKGSFSTLEIQRTEQGDSAMYLCASSPLRDRGYEQYFGPGTRLTVT.

This CDR3 reads CASRPPGQGGNQPQHF. CDR3 bases: TGTGCCAGTAGGCCCCCCGGACAGGGGGGCAATCAGCCCCAGCATTTT. The genes are TRBV19 and TRBJ1-5; 10 positions agree with TRBD1. V shed 6 bases and J 2 bases; nucleotides not matched to a gene: 7. Germline V CDR1 and CDR2: LNHDA, SQIVND (reference sequence). This CDR3 is built from 16 residues.

This clonotype was counted ten times or more. The gene calls are TRBV7-6 and TRBJ2-2; 10 nucleotides align to TRBD1. Per the germline V gene, CDR1 is SGHVS and CDR2 is FNYEAQ. The CDR3 is 19 amino acids. The J segment lost 4 bases and the V segment lost 5 bases, leaving 16 bases of the junction unmatched. CDR3 in amino acids: CASSPHTSGTGAPTGELFF. The CDR3 coding sequence is TGTGCCAGCAGCCCACACACCTCCGGGACAGGGGCTCCCACCGGGGAGCTGTTTTTT.

This chain joins TRBV20-1 and TRBJ1-6, with a weak D call TRBD1 (5 bases). Germline V gene data show CDR1 as DFQATT and CDR2 as SNEGSKA (reference sequence). The CDR3 length is 17 residues. The V gene lost 3 bases and the J gene lost 0 bases, with 15 bases spanning the gap. As DNA, the CDR3 is TGCAGTGCTAGGGGCAGGGAGCGGAGCTCCTATAATTCACCCCTCCACTTT. This sequence encodes CSARGRERSSYNSPLHF.

This sequence joins TRBV7-9 and TRBJ1-2; D is unresolved. This CDR3 has 12 amino acids. Germline V gene data show CDR1 as SEHNR and CDR2 as FQNEAQ (reference sequence). The germline V and J ends were trimmed by 3 bases and 8 bases, with 10 bases remaining between them. As DNA, the CDR3 is TGTGCCAGCAGCTTCTCGGACGAGGGCTACACCTTC. Translating gives CASSFSDEGYTF. Full variable domain (rest looked up from reference TRBV7-9 and TRBJ1-2): DTGVSQNPRHKITKRGQNVTFRCDPISEHNRLYWYRQTLGQGPEFLTYFQNEAQLEKSRLLSDRFSAERPKGSFSTLEIQRTEQGDSAMYLCASSFSDEGYTFGSGTRLTVV.

This clonotype was recorded many times. The chain joins TRBV7-2 to TRBJ2-5, with TRBD1 matching over 12 bases. Trimming took 4 bases from V and 5 from J; bases not matched to a gene: 11. This CDR3 comprises 17 residues. The germline CDR1 and CDR2 sequences are SGHTA and FQGNSA. CDR3 region: CASSSLHRDRGLETQYF. CDR3 nucleotides: TGTGCCAGCAGCTCACTCCACCGGGACAGGGGGCTGGAGACCCAGTACTTC.

J is TRBJ1-6 and V is TRBV5-1, with D unclear. V gave up 5 bases and J gave up 5 bases, with 14 bases separating them. CDR1 and CDR2 from the germline V gene are SGHRS and YFSETQ. This CDR3 is built from 15 residues. CDR3 protein: CASRRLAANNSPLHF. The DNA of the CDR3 is TGCGCCAGCAGGAGGTTGGCAGCTAATAATTCACCCCTCCACTTT.

The rearrangement joins TRBV4-3 to TRBJ2-1; D call uncertain. Germline values: CDR1 LGHNA, CDR2 YSLEER. Deletions cut 0 bases from V and 8 bases from J, with 8 bases between. The CDR3 is 13 residues long. The CDR3 protein is CASSQDRSHEQFF. The CDR3 DNA is TGCGCCAGCAGCCAAGACAGGTCTCATGAGCAGTTCTTC.

J is TRBJ2-3 and V is TRBV6-1, with D hard to call. CDR1 and CDR2 (germline): MNHNS, SASEGT. V was pared by 5 bases and J by 0 bases, with 15 bases between. The CDR3 has 16 residues. CDR3 nucleotide sequence: TGTGCCAGCAGTCTCAAGGGTCGGATTAGCACAGATACGCAGTATTTT. Its translation: CASSLKGRISTDTQYF.

This clonotype was picked up many times. The chain recombines TRBV11-2 with TRBJ1-1, with a possible D match to TRBD1 (5 bases). Trimming removed 3 bases from V and 3 bases from J, with 14 bases in between. This CDR3 contains 15 residues. Germline V gives CDR1 SGHAT, CDR2 FQNNGV. The CDR3 protein is CASSFRTTGDTEAFF. DNA for the CDR3: TGTGCCAGCAGCTTCAGAACCACGGGGGACACTGAAGCTTTCTTT.